This entry features one T cell receptor (beta chain) sequence. The source of the sample is a study of blood T cell repertoires in COVID-19. Study-wide context: Samples taken during acute and convalescent COVID-19 were collected in the United States, Italy and Spain. In each case, the material was cDNA or gDNA derived from T cells, B-cell-depleted T cells, or PBMCs.

Sequenced by immunoSEQ multiplex PCR; TCRdb stores in-frame clones only, minus some. The table includes 200,000 to 250,000 clones, around 80% detected once. The Seattle patients, enrolled during active infection, were followed longitudinally. The CDR3 is 14 residues long. CDR1 and CDR2 (germline): SEHNR, FQNEAQ (reference sequence). V was cut by 7 bases and J by 0 bases, with 12 bases left in between. This chain connects TRBV7-9 to TRBJ1-1; unclear D gene. This receptor was identified in a woman aged 30 to 39 with COVID-19, enrolled during active disease. The specimen was peripheral blood. The DNA of the CDR3 is TGTGCCAGCAAGGAGGGCTTCATGAACACTGAAGCTTTCTTT. It codes for CASKEGFMNTEAFF.